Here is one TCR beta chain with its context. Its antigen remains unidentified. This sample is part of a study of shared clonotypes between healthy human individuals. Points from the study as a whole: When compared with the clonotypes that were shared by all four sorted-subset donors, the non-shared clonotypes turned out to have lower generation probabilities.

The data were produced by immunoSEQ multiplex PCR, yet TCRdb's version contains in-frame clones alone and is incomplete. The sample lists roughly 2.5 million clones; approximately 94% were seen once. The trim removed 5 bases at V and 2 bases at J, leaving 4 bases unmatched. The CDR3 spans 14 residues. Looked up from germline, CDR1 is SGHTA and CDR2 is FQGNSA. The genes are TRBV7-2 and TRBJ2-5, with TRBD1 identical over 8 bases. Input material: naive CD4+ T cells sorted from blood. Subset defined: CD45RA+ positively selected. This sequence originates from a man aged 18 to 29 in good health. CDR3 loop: CASSPDRAQETQYF. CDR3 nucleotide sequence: TGTGCCAGCAGCCCGGACAGGGCACAAGAGACCCAGTACTTC. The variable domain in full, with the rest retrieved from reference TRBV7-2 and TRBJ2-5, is GAGVSQSPSNKVTEKGKDVELRCDPISGHTALYWYRQSLGQGLEFLIYFQGNSAPDKSGLPSDRFSAERTGGSVSTLTIQRTQQEDSAVYLCASSPDRAQETQYFGPGTRLLVL.